These 5 T cell receptor beta chains originate from one sample sequenced in a study of T-cell memory formation after mild COVID-19. Using its own MiXCR run on the 5' RACE reads, TCRdb lists one record per CDR3 protein. The table lists about 470,000 distinct CDR3 sequences, about 20% of them singletons. Material for sequencing was PBMCs or a T cell subset sorted from them (not recorded which). Receptor source: an adult woman who had mild COVID-19 (a few samples of this study predate the infection). Cell type and time point are not known.

This sequence joins TRBV12-3 or TRBV12-4 and TRBJ1-2, with TRBD1 as a possible D gene (6 bases). Trimming left V 6 bases short and J 5 bases short, with 7 bases between. The CDR3 runs 11 residues. The CDR3 region has the DNA TGTGCCAGCAGAAGGGGGTATGGCTACACCTTC. It specifies CASRRGYGYTF.

This clonotype was detected a few times. V usage is TRBV15 and J usage is TRBJ2-3; tentative D call: TRBD2 (6 bases). Germline CDR1 LNHNV, CDR2 YYDKDF (reference sequence). This CDR3 region has 15 residues. Trimming removed 3 bases at V and 0 bases at J, with 10 bases between. CDR3 loop: CATSSRDFSTDTQYF. In DNA form, the CDR3 reads TGTGCCACCAGCAGCCGGGACTTCAGCACAGATACGCAGTATTTT.

The chain is built from TRBV5-1 and TRBJ2-7, with D possibly being TRBD1 or TRBD2 (5 bases each). The CDR3 covers 14 residues. V was shortened by 1 base and J by 4 bases, with 12 bases between the two germline ends. Germline-derived CDR1 and CDR2 are SGHRS and YFSETQ. The CDR3 DNA is TGCGCCAGCAGCTTGTCCGGGACGCAGTACGAGCAGTACTTC. Protein sequence: CASSLSGTQYEQYF.

This clonotype was seen more than once but under ten times. The V gene is TRBV4-3, the J gene TRBJ1-6, with 9 bases matching TRBD1. V lost 0 bases to trimming and J lost 14 bases; unmatched junction nucleotides: 8. CDR3 length equals 15 residues. In germline, CDR1 is LGHNA, CDR2 YSLEER. CDR3: CASSQDRQGGITLHF. The DNA for the CDR3 is TGCGCCAGCAGCCAAGATAGACAGGGGGGGATCACCCTCCACTTT.

Many counts were recorded for this clonotype. V usage is TRBV11-2 and J usage is TRBJ1-1; D remains ambiguous. The CDR3 loop spans 14 amino acids. The germline gives CDR1 SGHAT, CDR2 FQNNGV. V lost 4 bases to trimming and J lost 6 bases, with 15 bases between them. CDR3 DNA: TGTGCCAGCAGCTCCGACACCCGAAGAGCTGAAGCTTTCTTT. Protein sequence: CASSSDTRRAEAFF.